Listed below are T cell receptor beta chains from one sample, sequenced in a study of cytotoxic CD8 clonotypes in ibrutinib-treated CLL. TCRdb keeps only in-frame clones here, not all; method: immunoSEQ multiplex PCR. The sample yields about 45,000 clones, 65% to 70% seen once. Material: PBMCs, obtained after 24 months of ibrutinib treatment. The receptors derive from a human donor with chronic lymphocytic leukemia. Both conserved end residues are part of each CDR3. The D gene is left open where the match is weak. Part of the rows lack a size; the others show once, few, many or a class for expanded clones.

size	length	D	V	J	CDR3	DNA
NA	13	NA	TRBV18	TRBJ1-2	CASSAGGGAGYTF	TGTGCCAGCTCTGCCGGGGGGGGAGCTGGCTACACCTTC
NA	12	NA	TRBV6-1	TRBJ1-1	CASRIRGSEAFF	TGTGCCAGCAGGATCAGGGGTTCTGAAGCTTTCTTT
many	17	TRBD2	TRBV7-3	TRBJ2-1	CASSEKGLGLANNEQFF	TGTGCCAGCAGCGAAAAGGGGTTAGGACTAGCGAACAATGAGCAGTTCTTC
NA	15	TRBD1	TRBV10-1	TRBJ2-1	CASSAGTVAYNEQFF	TGCGCCAGCAGTGCCGGGACAGTCGCCTACAATGAGCAGTTCTTC
NA	15	TRBD1	TRBV9	TRBJ2-3	CASSVVGGSTDTQYF	TGTGCCAGCAGCGTAGTAGGGGGCAGCACAGATACGCAGTATTTT
NA	16	TRBD1	TRBV9	TRBJ2-7	CASSAKPGQGKDEQYF	TGTGCCAGCAGCGCGAAACCGGGACAGGGGAAGGACGAGCAGTACTTC
few	13	NA	TRBV19	TRBJ1-2	CASSIGRGGGYTF	TGTGCCAGTAGTATTGGGCGGGGAGGAGGCTACACCTTC
NA	14	NA	TRBV10-3	TRBJ2-2	CAIKSGPLTGELFF	TGTGCCATTAAATCGGGACCACTCACCGGGGAGCTGTTTTTT
few	15	NA	TRBV12-1	TRBJ2-7	CASSFAFRGHYEQYF	TGTGCCAGCAGCTTTGCTTTCAGGGGGCACTACGAGCAGTACTTC
NA	15	NA	TRBV2	TRBJ1-1	CASMGTADVNTEAFF	TGTGCCAGCATGGGGACGGCAGATGTGAACACTGAAGCTTTCTTT
few	11	NA	TRBV7-3	TRBJ2-1	CASSSDYEQFF	TGTGCCAGCAGCTCGGACTATGAGCAGTTCTTC
NA	16	NA	TRBV2	TRBJ2-5	CASSEYSGRGQETQYF	TGTGCCAGCAGTGAATACTCAGGGCGTGGGCAAGAGACCCAGTACTTC
NA	14	NA	TRBV9	TRBJ2-1	CASSVGPSASEQFF	TGTGCCAGCAGCGTAGGGCCTTCTGCGAGTGAGCAGTTCTTC
few	13	NA	TRBV5-1	TRBJ1-1	CASSLPGNTEAFF	TGCGCCAGCAGCTTACCAGGGAACACTGAAGCTTTCTTT
NA	15	NA	TRBV12-5	TRBJ1-5	CASGLLTASNQPQHF	TGTGCTAGTGGTTTGTTGACAGCTAGCAATCAGCCCCAGCATTTT
NA	15	TRBD1	TRBV5-1	TRBJ2-7	CASSFSGTGGYEQYF	TGCGCCAGCAGCTTCTCCGGGACAGGAGGCTACGAGCAGTACTTC
few	15	NA	TRBV4-1	TRBJ1-4	CASSPANRLREKLFF	TGCGCCAGCAGCCCAGCCAACAGACTAAGGGAAAAACTGTTTTTT
NA	15	TRBD1	TRBV6-1	TRBJ2-1	CASSGYRGHHNEQFF	TGTGCCAGCAGTGGTTACAGGGGGCATCACAATGAGCAGTTCTTC
few	14	TRBD1	TRBV14	TRBJ2-7	CVSSQQGATSEQYF	TGTGTGAGCAGCCAACAGGGGGCTACGAGCGAGCAGTACTTC
NA	15	NA	TRBV5-8	TRBJ1-5	CASSFEGTGGEPQHF	TGTGCCAGCAGCTTTGAAGGGACGGGTGGGGAGCCCCAGCATTTT
NA	15	NA	TRBV28	TRBJ2-6	CASSALGAGANVLTF	TGTGCCAGCAGTGCCCTGGGGGCTGGGGCCAACGTCCTGACTTTC
once	12	NA	TRBV5-1	TRBJ2-7	CASSSHSYEQYF	TGCGCCAGCAGCTCCCACTCCTACGAGCAGTACTTC
NA	15	TRBD1	TRBV9	TRBJ1-1	CASSVEPGGYTEAFF	TGTGCCAGCAGCGTAGAACCAGGGGGGTACACTGAAGCTTTCTTT
few	15	TRBD1	TRBV5-1	TRBJ1-4	CASRFGAGGIEKLFF	TGCGCCAGCAGATTCGGGGCAGGGGGCATTGAAAAACTGTTTTTT
few	16	TRBD2	TRBV9	TRBJ2-3	CASSVVVSGGTDTQYF	TGTGCCAGCAGCGTAGTGGTTAGCGGGGGCACAGATACGCAGTATTTT
NA	14	NA	TRBV6-5	TRBJ1-2	CASTPVAANYGYTF	TGTGCCAGCACCCCCGTGGCGGCTAACTATGGCTACACCTTC
NA	17	TRBD1	TRBV30	TRBJ2-6	CAWSVHRQGAGANVLTF	TGTGCCTGGAGTGTACATCGCCAGGGGGCCGGGGCCAACGTCCTGACTTTC
many	14	TRBD2	TRBV15	TRBJ2-5	CATSTLAGQETQYF	TGTGCCACCAGCACGTTAGCGGGGCAAGAGACCCAGTACTTC
NA	18	NA	TRBV14	TRBJ1-4	CASSQDPFTMLSNEKLFF	TGTGCCAGCAGCCAAGACCCTTTCACCATGCTTTCTAATGAAAAACTGTTTTTT
NA	11	NA	TRBV5-1	TRBJ2-7	CASTGTYEQYF	TGCGCCAGCACGGGGACCTACGAGCAGTACTTC
NA	14	NA	TRBV21-1	TRBJ1-6	CAQKTGSSNSPLHF	TGTGCCCAAAAAACCGGGAGTTCCAATTCACCCCTCCACTTT
NA	14	NA	TRBV10-3	TRBJ2-1	CAISEPWPRNEQFF	TGTGCCATCAGTGAGCCTTGGCCGAGGAATGAGCAGTTCTTC
many	19	NA	TRBV7-9	TRBJ2-7	CASSFPPSTESKEAYEQYF	TGTGCCAGCAGCTTCCCCCCGTCCACGGAATCTAAGGAGGCCTACGAGCAGTACTTC
NA	19	NA	TRBV9	TRBJ2-3	CASSRQGRLASLSTDTQYF	TGTGCCAGCAGCAGACAGGGACGACTAGCGTCCCTTAGCACAGATACGCAGTATTTT
once	14	TRBD1	TRBV5-4	TRBJ1-1	CASSVGQMNTEAFF	TGTGCCAGCAGCGTGGGACAGATGAACACTGAAGCTTTCTTT
NA	15	TRBD1	TRBV30	TRBJ2-5	CAWSDGQGRQETQYF	TGTGCCTGGAGCGACGGACAGGGGAGACAAGAGACCCAGTACTTC
NA	15	NA	TRBV6-5	TRBJ1-2	CASSTTTGSNYGYTF	TGTGCCAGCAGTACTACGACAGGTAGTAACTATGGCTACACCTTC
NA	17	TRBD2	TRBV5-1	TRBJ2-5	CASSLAGLAGFQETQYF	TGCGCCAGCAGCTTGGCCGGACTAGCGGGTTTCCAAGAGACCCAGTACTTC
NA	20	NA	TRBV21-1	TRBJ2-7	CASSKPAEARTSGSGDEQYF	TGTGCCAGCAGCAAGCCCGCGGAGGCCCGGACTAGCGGGAGTGGTGACGAGCAGTACTTC
NA	15	NA	TRBV5-5	TRBJ2-1	CASSLRSNSYNEQFF	TGTGCCAGCAGCTTGCGTTCGAACTCCTACAATGAGCAGTTCTTC
NA	17	NA	TRBV7-3	TRBJ2-2	CASSLKGRGLNTGELFF	TGTGCCAGCAGCTTAAAGGGCAGGGGTCTTAACACCGGGGAGCTGTTTTTT
NA	14	NA	TRBV6-1	TRBJ1-2	CAGDPSGTAYGYTF	TGTGCCGGAGATCCGTCAGGGACGGCCTATGGCTACACCTTC
NA	14	TRBD1	TRBV2	TRBJ2-5	CASTIGQGQETQYF	TGTGCCAGCACCATAGGACAGGGTCAAGAGACCCAGTACTTC
NA	14	NA	TRBV4-1	TRBJ2-7	CASSQVALPSGQYF	TGCGCCAGCAGCCAAGTAGCCCTACCCTCAGGGCAGTACTTC
NA	14	TRBD1	TRBV2	TRBJ1-5	CASSRDRGNQPQHF	TGTGCCAGCAGCCGGGACAGGGGCAATCAGCCCCAGCATTTT
few	15	TRBD1	TRBV9	TRBJ1-4	CASSPRTGGFEKLFF	TGTGCCAGCAGCCCGCGGACAGGGGGTTTTGAAAAACTGTTTTTT